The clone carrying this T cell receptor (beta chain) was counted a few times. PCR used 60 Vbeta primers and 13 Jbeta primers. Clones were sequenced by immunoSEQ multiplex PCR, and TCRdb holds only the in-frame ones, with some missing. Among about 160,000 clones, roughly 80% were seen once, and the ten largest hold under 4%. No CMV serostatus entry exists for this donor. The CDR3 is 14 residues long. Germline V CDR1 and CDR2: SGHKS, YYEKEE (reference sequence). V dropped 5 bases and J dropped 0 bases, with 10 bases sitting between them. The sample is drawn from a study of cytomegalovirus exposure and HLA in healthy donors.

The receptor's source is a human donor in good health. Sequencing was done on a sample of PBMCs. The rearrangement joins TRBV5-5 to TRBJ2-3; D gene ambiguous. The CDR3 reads CASRRLASTDTQYF. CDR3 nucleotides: TGTGCCAGCAGGAGACTGGCTAGCACAGATACGCAGTATTTT.